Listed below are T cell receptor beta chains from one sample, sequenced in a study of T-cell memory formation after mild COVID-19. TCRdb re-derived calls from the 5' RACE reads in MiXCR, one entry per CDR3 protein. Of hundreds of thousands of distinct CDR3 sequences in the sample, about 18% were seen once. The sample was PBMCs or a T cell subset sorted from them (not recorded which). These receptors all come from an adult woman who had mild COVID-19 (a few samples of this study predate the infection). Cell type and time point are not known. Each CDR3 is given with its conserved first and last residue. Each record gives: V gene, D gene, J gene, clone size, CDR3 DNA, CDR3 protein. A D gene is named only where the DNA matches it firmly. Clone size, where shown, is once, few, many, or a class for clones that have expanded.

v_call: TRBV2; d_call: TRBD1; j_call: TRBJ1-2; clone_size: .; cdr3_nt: TGTGCCAGCAGTGAACAGGGACAGGGGGGGTACTATGGCTACACCTTC; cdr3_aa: CASSEQGQGGYYGYTF
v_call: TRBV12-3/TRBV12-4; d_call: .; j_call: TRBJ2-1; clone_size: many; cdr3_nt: TGTGCCAGCAGCAAGGACTCGAGCTCCTACAATGAGCAGTTCTTC; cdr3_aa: CASSKDSSSYNEQFF
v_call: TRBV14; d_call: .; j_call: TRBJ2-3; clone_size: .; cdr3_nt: TGTGCCAGCAGCCGGATGATGGATACGCAGTATTTT; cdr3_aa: CASSRMMDTQYF
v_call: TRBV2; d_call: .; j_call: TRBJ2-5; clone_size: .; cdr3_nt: TGTGCCAGCAGGGAAAGACAAAACCAAGAGACCCAGTACTTC; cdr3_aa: CASRERQNQETQYF
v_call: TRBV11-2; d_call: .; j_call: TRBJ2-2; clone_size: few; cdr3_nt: TGTGCCAGCAGCGGCGCCGTGTCCTGGACCGGGGAGCTGTTTTTT; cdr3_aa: CASSGAVSWTGELFF
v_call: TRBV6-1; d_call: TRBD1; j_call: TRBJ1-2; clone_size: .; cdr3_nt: TGTGCCAGCAGTGAGACAGGGACGGATGGCTACACCTTC; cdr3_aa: CASSETGTDGYTF
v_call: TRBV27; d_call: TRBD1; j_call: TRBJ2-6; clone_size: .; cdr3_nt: TGTGCCAGCAGCCAGACAGGGGGCTTGCAATTCTCTGGGGCCAACGTCCTGACTTTC; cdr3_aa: CASSQTGGLQFSGANVLTF
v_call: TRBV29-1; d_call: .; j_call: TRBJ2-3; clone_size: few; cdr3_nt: TGCAGCGGAGGGGGTGGCACCACAGATACGCAGTATTTT; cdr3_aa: CSGGGGTTDTQYF
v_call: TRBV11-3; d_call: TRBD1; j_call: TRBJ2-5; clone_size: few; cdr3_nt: TGTGCCAGCAGCCCCTGGGACAGGGGACACCAAGAGACCCAGTACTTC; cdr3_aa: CASSPWDRGHQETQYF
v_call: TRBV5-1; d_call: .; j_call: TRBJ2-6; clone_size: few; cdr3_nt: TGCGCCAGCAGCTCGGACATTGACGGCTCTGGGGCCAACGTCCTGACTTTC; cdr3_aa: CASSSDIDGSGANVLTF
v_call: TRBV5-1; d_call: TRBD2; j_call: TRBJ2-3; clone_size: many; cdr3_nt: TGCGCCAGCAGCTCCGGACTAGCGGGCACAGATACGCAGTATTTT; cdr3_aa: CASSSGLAGTDTQYF
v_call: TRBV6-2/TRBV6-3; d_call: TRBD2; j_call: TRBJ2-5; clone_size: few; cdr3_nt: TGTGCCAGCAGCCTCGGACTAGCGGGAGGGGGGCGAGAGACCCAGTACTTC; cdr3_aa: CASSLGLAGGGRETQYF
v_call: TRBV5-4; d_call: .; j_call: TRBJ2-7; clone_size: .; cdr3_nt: TGTGCCAGCAGCTCGGGCGTTGCCGGTATCTCCTCCTACGAGCAGTACTTC; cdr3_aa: CASSSGVAGISSYEQYF
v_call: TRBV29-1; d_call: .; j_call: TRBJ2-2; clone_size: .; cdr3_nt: TGCAGCGTTGAATTATTGGGGAACCCCGGGGAGCTGTTTTTT; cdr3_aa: CSVELLGNPGELFF
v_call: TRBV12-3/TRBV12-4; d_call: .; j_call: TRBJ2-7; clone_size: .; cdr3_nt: TGTGCCAGCAGCTCCAGGACAGCCTACGAGCAGTACTTC; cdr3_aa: CASSSRTAYEQYF
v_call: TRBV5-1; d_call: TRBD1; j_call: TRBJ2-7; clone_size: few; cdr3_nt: TGCGCCAGCAGTCCAGGGGGCGAAGCAGTCAACGAGCAGTACTTC; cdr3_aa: CASSPGGEAVNEQYF
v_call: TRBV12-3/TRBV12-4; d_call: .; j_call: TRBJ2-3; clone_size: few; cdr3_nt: TGTGCCAGCAGCCCAAGGACAGTTGCGAGCACAGATACGCAGTATTTT; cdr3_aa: CASSPRTVASTDTQYF
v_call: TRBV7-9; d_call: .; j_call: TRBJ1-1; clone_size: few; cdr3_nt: TGTGCCAGCAGCTTACCCCGGGAGGGTATGGACACTGAAGCTTTCTTT; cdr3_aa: CASSLPREGMDTEAFF
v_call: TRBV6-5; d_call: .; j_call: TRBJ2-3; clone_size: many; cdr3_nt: TGTGCCAGCAGGAGGCAACTCCTACTCACAGATACGCAGTATTTT; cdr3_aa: CASRRQLLLTDTQYF
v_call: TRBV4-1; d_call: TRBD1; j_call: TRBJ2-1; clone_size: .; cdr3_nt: TGCGCCAGCAGCCACTCTGAGACAGGGTGGAATGAGCAGTTCTTC; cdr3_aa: CASSHSETGWNEQFF
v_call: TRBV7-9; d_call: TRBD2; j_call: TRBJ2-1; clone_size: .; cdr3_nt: TGTGCCAGCAGCATTCTAGCGGGAGGACCCTACAATGAGCAGTTCTTC; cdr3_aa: CASSILAGGPYNEQFF
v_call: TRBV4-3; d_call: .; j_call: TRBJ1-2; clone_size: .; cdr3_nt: TGCGCCAGCAGCCAAGATGCGGGGGCGAATGGCTATGGCTACACCTTC; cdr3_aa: CASSQDAGANGYGYTF
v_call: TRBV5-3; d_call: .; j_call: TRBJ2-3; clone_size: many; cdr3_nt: TGTGCCAGAAGCTTGGGGGTCACAGATACGCAGTATTTT; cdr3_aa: CARSLGVTDTQYF
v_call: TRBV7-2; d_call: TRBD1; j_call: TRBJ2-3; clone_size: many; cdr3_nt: TGTGCCAGCAGCTCCAGGGACAGGGGAGGTACGCAGTATTTT; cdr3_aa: CASSSRDRGGTQYF
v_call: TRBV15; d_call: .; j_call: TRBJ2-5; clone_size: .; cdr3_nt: TGTGCCACCAGCACCCGAGGTCTCTCGGAGACCCAGTACTTC; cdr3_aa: CATSTRGLSETQYF
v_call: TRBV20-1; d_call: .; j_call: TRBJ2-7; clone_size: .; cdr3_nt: TGCAGTGCTAGGGTTTCAGACAGCGGCTACGAGCAGTACTTC; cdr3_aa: CSARVSDSGYEQYF
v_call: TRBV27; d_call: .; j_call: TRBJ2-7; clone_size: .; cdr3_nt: TGTGCCAGCAGACCATTCCCGCGGGGCTCCGAGCAGTACTTC; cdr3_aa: CASRPFPRGSEQYF
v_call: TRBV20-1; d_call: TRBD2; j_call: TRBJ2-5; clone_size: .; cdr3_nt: TGCAGTGCTGGGACCCCGGGACTAGCGGGAGAGACCCAGTACTTC; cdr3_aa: CSAGTPGLAGETQYF
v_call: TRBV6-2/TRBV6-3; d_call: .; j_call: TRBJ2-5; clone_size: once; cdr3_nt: TGTGCCAGCAGTCGACCCGGGGTAGCAGAACAAGAGACCCAGTACTTC; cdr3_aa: CASSRPGVAEQETQYF
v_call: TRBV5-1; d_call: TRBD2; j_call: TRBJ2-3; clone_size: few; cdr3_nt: TGCGCCAGCAGCTGGGGAGGGATAGATACGCAGTATTTT; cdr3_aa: CASSWGGIDTQYF
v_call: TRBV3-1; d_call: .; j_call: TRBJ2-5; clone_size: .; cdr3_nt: TGTGCCAGCAGCCAGAGGCCCGCAGAGACCCAGTACTTC; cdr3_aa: CASSQRPAETQYF
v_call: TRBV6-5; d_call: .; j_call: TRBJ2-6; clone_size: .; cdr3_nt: TGTGCCAGCAGTTACCACAGGGCTTACTCTGGGGCCAACGTCCTGACTTTC; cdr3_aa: CASSYHRAYSGANVLTF
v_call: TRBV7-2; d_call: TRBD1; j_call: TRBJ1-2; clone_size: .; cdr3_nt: TGTGCCACCCCGGGACAGGGGGCCGGTGGCTACACCTTC; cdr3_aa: CATPGQGAGGYTF
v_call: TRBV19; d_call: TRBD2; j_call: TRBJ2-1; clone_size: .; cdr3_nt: TGTGCCAGTAGTCCCAGCCTTTCCGGGGGGAATGAGCAGTTCTTC; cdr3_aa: CASSPSLSGGNEQFF
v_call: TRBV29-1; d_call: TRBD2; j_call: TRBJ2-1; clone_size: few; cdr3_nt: TGCAGCCTGCGCAGTGCTAGCGGGGTGAGCTCCTACAATGAGCAGTTCTTC; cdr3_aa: CSLRSASGVSSYNEQFF
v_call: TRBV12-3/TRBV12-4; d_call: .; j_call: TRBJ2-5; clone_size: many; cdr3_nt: TGTGCCAGCAGATACAGGGCGGAGACCCAGTACTTC; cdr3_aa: CASRYRAETQYF
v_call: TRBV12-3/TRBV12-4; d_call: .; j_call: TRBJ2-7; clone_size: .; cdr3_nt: TGTGCCAGCAGTTTATGGGAATACGAGCAGTACTTC; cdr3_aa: CASSLWEYEQYF
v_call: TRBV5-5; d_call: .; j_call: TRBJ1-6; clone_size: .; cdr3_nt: TGTGCCAGCAGCTTGGAACAGATACATAATTCACCCCTCCACTTT; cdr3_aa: CASSLEQIHNSPLHF
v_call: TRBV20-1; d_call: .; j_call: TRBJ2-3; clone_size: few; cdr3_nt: TGCAGTGCTCCAGCGGGAGATACGCAGTATTTT; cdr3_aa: CSAPAGDTQYF
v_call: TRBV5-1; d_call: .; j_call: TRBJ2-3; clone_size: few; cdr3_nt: TGCGCCAGCAGCTTGGGTGGGGGAGGAAGAGATACGCAGTATTTT; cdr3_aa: CASSLGGGGRDTQYF
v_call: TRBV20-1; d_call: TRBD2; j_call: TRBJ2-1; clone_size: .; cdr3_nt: TGCAGTCCGGTAGGAGTGGAGCGGGGAATCTCCTACAATGAGCAGTTCTTC; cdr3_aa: CSPVGVERGISYNEQFF
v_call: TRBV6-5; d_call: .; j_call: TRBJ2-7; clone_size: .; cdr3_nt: TGTGCCAGCAGTAAGCAGCCCTCCTACGAGCAGTACTTC; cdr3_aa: CASSKQPSYEQYF
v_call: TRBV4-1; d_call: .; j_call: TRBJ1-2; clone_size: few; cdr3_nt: TGCGCCAGCAGCCAAGGAGTGGGGCTAAATAACTATGGCTACACCTTC; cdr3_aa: CASSQGVGLNNYGYTF
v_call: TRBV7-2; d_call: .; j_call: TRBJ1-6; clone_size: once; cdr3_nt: TGTGCCAGCAGCGCGGACAGTTATAATTCACCCCTCCACTTT; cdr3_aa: CASSADSYNSPLHF
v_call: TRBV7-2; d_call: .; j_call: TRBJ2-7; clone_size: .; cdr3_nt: TGTGCCAGCAGCTACCAGACAGGATACGAGCAGTACTTC; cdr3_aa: CASSYQTGYEQYF
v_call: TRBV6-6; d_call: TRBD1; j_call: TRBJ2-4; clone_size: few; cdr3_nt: TGTGCCAGCAGTTACGACAGGGGCACAAACATTCAGTACTTC; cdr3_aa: CASSYDRGTNIQYF
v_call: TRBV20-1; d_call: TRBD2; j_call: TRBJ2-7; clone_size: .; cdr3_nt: TGCAGTGCTAGTAAATCTAGCGGGAGCCCACTCTACGAGCAGTACTTC; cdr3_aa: CSASKSSGSPLYEQYF
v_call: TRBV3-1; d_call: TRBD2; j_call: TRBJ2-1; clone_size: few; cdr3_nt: TGTGCCAGCAGCCCGCCGGGACTAGCGCCTCGTGAGCAGTTCTTC; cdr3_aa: CASSPPGLAPREQFF
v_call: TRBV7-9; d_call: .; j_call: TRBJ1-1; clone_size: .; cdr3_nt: TGTGCCAGCAGCCCAAGGACCAGGGTTGGAAACACTGAAGCTTTCTTT; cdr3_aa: CASSPRTRVGNTEAFF
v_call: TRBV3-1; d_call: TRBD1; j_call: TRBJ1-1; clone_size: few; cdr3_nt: TGTGCCAGCAGCCAAGTGGGGACAGGGGCGTCGGCTGAAGCTTTCTTT; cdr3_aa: CASSQVGTGASAEAFF
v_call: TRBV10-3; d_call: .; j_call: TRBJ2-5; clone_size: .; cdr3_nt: TGTGCCATCAGTGCAAGCCTGGCCCAAGAGACCCAGTACTTC; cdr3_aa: CAISASLAQETQYF
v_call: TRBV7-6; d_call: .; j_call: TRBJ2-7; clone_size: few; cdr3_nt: TGTGCCAGCAGCTTAGTTCCCAGTCACTACGAGCAGTACTTC; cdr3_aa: CASSLVPSHYEQYF
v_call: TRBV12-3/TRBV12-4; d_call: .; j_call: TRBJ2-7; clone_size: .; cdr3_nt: TGTGCCAGCAGCACCGGCGGACAGTACGAGCAGTACTTC; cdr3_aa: CASSTGGQYEQYF
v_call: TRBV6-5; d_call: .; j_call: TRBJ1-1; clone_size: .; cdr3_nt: TGTGCCAGCAGCATTGGTATCGAATCGGTTTACGCTGAAGCTTTCTTT; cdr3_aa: CASSIGIESVYAEAFF
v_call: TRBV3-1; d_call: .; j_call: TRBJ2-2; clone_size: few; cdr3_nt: TGTGCCAGCAGCCAAGATCAAGGGCCGACGAACACCGGGGAGCTGTTTTTT; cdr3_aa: CASSQDQGPTNTGELFF
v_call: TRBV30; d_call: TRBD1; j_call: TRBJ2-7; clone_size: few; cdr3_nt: TGTGCCTGGAGCAAACAGGGGGCGCTTCCCGAGCAGTACTTC; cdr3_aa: CAWSKQGALPEQYF